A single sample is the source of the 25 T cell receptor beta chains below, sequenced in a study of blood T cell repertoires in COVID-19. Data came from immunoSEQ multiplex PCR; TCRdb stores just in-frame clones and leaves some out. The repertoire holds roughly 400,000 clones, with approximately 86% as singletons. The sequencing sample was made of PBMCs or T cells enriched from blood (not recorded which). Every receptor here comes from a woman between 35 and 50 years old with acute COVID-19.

DNA for the CDR3: TGTGCCAGCAGCAGAGCCGGGACAGACAATCAGCCCCAGCATTTT. Its protein product is CASSRAGTDNQPQHF. The chain employs TRBV5-5 and TRBJ1-5, with 7 bases that match TRBD1. CDR3 length equals 15 residues. The J segment lost 3 bases and the V segment lost 4 bases, leaving 7 bases of the junction unmatched. Germline lookup yields CDR1 SGHKS and CDR2 YYEKEE (reference sequence). The variable domain in full, completed from reference TRBV5-5 and TRBJ1-5, reads DAGVTQSPTHLIKTRGQQVTLRCSPISGHKSVSWYQQVLGQGPQFIFQYYEKEERGRGNFPDRFSARQFPNYSSELNVNALLLGDSALYLCASSRAGTDNQPQHFGDGTRLSIL.

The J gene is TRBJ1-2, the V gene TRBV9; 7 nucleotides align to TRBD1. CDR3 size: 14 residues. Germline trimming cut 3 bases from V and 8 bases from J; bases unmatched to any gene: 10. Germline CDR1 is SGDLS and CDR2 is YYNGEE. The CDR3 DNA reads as TGTGCCAGCAGCGACCACTCAGGGGGACGGGGCTACACCTTC. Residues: CASSDHSGGRGYTF.

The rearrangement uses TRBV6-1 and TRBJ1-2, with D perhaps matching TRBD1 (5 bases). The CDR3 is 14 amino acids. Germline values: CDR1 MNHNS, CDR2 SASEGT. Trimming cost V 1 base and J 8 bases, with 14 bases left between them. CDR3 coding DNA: TGTGCCAGCAGTGAAGGGGGGGGTCCTGGAGGCTACACCTTC. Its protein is CASSEGGGPGGYTF.

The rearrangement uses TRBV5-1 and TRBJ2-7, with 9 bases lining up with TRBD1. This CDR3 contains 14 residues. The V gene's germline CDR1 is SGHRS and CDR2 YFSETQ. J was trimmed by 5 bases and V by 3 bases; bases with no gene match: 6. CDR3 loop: CASSSGTGNNEQYF. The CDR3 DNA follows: TGCGCCAGCAGCTCCGGGACAGGGAACAACGAGCAGTACTTC.

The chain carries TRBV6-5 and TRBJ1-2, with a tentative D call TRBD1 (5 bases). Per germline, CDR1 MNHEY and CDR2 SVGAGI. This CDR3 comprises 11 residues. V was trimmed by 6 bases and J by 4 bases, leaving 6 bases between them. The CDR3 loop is CASSRAYGYTF. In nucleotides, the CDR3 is TGTGCCAGCAGCAGGGCCTATGGCTACACCTTC.

CDR3 residues: CARSRTGIIGGYTF. The CDR3 nucleotides read TGTGCCAGAAGCCGGACAGGGATAATTGGAGGCTACACCTTC. V and J are TRBV5-3 and TRBJ1-2; the match to TRBD1 covers 8 bases. TRBV5-3 is treated as an ORF (open reading frame) with a function not yet certain. The V segment lost 4 bases and the J segment 8 bases; nucleotides outside the gene matches: 10. The CDR3 spans 14 residues.

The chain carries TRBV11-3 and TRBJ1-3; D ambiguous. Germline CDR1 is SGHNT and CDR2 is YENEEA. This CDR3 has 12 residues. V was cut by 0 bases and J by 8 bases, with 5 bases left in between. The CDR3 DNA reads TGTGCCAGCAGCTTAGATCGGGACACCATATATTTT. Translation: CASSLDRDTIYF. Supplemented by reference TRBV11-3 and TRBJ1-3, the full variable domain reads EAGVVQSPRYKIIEKKQPVAFWCNPISGHNTLYWYLQNLGQGPELLIRYENEEAVDDSQLPKDRFSAERLKGVDSTLKIQPAELGDSAVYLCASSLDRDTIYFGEGSWLTVV.

CDR3 DNA: TGTGCCAGCAGCTTTACCGGGCAGGGGCCCTACAATGAGCAGTTCTTC. Protein sequence: CASSFTGQGPYNEQFF. The chain is built from TRBV7-8 and TRBJ2-1; tentative D call: TRBD1 (6 bases). This CDR3 contains 16 residues. Between the trimmed V and J ends, which lost 3 bases and 2 bases, there was a span of 14 bases. Germline values: CDR1 SGHVS, CDR2 FQNEAQ.

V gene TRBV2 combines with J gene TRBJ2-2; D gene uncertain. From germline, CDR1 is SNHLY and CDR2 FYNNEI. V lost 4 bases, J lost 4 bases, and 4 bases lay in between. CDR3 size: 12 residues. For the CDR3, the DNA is TGTGCCAGCAGTGTTATCACCGGGGAGCTGTTTTTT. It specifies CASSVITGELFF.

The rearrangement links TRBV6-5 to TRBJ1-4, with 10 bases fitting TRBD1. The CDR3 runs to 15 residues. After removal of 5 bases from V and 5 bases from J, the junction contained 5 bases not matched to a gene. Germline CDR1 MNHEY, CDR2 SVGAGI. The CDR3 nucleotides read TGTGCCAGCAGTCCTTCGGGACAGGGGAATGAAAAACTGTTTTTT. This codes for CASSPSGQGNEKLFF.

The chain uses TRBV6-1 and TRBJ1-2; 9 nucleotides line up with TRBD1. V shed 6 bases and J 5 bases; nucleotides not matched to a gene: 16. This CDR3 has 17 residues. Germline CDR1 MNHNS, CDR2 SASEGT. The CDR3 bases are TGTGCCAGCAGGGAAACCTCGTGGGGACAGGGCCATTATGGCTACACCTTC. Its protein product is CASRETSWGQGHYGYTF.

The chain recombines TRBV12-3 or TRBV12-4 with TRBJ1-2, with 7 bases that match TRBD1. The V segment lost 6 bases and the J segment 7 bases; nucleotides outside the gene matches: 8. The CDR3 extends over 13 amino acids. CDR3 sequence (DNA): TGTGCCAGCAGCTCTGACAGGGTGACTGGCTACACCTTC. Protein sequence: CASSSDRVTGYTF.

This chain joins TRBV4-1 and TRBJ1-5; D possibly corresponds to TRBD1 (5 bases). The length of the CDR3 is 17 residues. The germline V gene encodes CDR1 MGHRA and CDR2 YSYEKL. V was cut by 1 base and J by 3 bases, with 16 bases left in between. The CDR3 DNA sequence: TGCGCCAGCAGCCAAGTTTTTAGGGGCCCTAACAATCAGCCCCAGCATTTT. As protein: CASSQVFRGPNNQPQHF.

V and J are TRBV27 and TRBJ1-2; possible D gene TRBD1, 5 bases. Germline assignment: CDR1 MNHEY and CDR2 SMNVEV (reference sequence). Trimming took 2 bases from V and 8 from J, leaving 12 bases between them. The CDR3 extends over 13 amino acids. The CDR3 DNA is TGTGCCAGCAGTTTAAATGGGGCGAACGGCTACACCTTC. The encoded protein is CASSLNGANGYTF.

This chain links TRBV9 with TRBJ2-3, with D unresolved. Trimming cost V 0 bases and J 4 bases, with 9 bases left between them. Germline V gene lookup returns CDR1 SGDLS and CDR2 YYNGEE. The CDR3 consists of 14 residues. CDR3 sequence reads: CASSVESSPDTQYF. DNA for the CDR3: TGTGCCAGCAGCGTAGAATCCTCCCCAGATACGCAGTATTTT.

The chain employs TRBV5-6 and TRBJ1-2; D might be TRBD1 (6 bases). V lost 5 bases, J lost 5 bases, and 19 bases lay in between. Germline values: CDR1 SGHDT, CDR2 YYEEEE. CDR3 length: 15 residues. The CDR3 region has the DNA TGTGCCAGCAGTTCATCCGACAGGCCTTATTATGGCTACACCTTC. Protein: CASSSSDRPYYGYTF.

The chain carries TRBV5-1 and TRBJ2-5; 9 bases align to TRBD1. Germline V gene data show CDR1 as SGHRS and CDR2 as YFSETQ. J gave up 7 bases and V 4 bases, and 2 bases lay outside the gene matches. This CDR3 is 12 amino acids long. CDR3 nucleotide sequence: TGCGCCAGCAGCGTGGACAGGGGGACCCAGTACTTC. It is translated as CASSVDRGTQYF.

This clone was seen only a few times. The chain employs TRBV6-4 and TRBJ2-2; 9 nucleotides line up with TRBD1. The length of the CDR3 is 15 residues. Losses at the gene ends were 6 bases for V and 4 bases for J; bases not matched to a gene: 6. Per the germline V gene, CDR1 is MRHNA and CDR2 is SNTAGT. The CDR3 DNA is TGTGCCAGCAGCGCCGGGACAGGGTTCACCGGGGAGCTGTTTTTT. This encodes CASSAGTGFTGELFF.

The CDR3 reads CASRSDGVDRNYGYTF. CDR3 sequence (DNA): TGTGCCAGTAGATCCGATGGCGTGGACAGGAACTATGGCTACACCTTC. The chain couples TRBV19 to TRBJ1-2, with 7 bases that match TRBD1. V lost 6 bases, J lost 2 bases, and 12 bases stayed unmatched. This CDR3 contains 16 residues. In germline, CDR1 is LNHDA, CDR2 SQIVND (reference sequence).

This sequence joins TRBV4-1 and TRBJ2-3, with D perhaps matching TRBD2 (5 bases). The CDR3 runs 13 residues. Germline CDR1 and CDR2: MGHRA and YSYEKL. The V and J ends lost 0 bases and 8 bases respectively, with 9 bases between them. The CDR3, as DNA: TGCGCCAGCAGCCAAGACGGAGGTCTTACGCAGTATTTT. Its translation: CASSQDGGLTQYF.

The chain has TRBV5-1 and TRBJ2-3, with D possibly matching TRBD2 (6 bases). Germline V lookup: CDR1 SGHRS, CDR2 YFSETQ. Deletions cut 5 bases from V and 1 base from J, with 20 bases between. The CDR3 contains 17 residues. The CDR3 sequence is CASRPRARGGGTDTQYF. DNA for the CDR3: TGCGCCAGCAGACCCCGGGCGAGGGGCGGGGGCACAGATACGCAGTATTTT.

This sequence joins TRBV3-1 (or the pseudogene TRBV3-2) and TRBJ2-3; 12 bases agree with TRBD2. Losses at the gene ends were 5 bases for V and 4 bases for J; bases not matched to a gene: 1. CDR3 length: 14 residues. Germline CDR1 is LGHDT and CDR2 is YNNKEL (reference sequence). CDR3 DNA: TGTGCCAGCAGCGGGACTAGCGGGCCAGATACGCAGTATTTT. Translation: CASSGTSGPDTQYF.

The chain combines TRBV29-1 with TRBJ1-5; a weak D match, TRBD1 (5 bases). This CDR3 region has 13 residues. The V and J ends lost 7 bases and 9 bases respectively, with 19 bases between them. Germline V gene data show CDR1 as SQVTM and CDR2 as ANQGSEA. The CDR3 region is CSARTSGSGPQHF. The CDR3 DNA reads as TGCAGCGCCAGGACAAGCGGGTCGGGGCCCCAGCATTTT.

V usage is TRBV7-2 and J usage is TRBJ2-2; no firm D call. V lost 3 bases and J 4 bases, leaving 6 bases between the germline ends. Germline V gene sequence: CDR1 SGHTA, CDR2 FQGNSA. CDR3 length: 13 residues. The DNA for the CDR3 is TGTGCCAGCAGCTTCAATCCCACCGGGGAGCTGTTTTTT. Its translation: CASSFNPTGELFF.

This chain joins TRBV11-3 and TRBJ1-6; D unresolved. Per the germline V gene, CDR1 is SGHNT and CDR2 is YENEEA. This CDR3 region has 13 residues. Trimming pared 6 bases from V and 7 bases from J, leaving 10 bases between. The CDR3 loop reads CASRAGGNSPLHF. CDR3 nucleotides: TGTGCCAGCAGGGCAGGCGGGAATTCACCCCTCCACTTT.